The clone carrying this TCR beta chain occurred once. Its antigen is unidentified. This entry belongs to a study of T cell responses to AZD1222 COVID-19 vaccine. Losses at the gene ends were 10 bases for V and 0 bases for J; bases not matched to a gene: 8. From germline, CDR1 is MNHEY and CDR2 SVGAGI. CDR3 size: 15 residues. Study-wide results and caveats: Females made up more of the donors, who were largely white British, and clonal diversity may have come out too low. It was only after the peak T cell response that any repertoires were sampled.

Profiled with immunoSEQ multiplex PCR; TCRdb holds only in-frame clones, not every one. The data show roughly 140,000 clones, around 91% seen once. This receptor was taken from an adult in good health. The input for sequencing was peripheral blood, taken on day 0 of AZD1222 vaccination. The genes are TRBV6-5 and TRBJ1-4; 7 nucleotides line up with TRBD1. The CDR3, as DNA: TGTGCCACCCGAGGACAGGTGGCAACTAATGAAAAACTGTTTTTT. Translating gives CATRGQVATNEKLFF.